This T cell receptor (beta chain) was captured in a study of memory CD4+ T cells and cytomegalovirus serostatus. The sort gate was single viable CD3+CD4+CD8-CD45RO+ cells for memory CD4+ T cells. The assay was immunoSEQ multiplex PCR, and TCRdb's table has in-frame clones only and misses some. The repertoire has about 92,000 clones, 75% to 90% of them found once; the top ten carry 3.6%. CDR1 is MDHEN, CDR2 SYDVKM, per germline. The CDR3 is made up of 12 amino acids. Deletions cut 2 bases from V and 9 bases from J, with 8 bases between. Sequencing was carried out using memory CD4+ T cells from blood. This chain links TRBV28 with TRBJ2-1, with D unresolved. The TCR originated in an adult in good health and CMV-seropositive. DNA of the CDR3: TGTGCCAGCAGTTTAAGCGTGGGTGAGCAGTTCTTC. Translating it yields CASSLSVGEQFF.